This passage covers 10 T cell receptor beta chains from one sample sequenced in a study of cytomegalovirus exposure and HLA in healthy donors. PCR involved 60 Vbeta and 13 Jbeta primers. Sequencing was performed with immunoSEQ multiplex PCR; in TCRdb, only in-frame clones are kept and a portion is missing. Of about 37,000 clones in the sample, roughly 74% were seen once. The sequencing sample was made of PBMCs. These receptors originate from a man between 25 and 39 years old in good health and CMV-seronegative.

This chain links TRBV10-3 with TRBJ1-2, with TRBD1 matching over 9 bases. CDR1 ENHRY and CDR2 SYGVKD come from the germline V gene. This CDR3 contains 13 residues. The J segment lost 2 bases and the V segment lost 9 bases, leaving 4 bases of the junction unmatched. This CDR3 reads CAIGTGRNYGYTF. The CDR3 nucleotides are TGTGCCATAGGGACAGGGCGGAACTATGGCTACACCTTC.

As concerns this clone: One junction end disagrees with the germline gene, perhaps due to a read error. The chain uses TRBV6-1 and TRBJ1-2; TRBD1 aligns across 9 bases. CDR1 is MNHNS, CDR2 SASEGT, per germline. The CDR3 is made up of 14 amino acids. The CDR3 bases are TGTGCCAGCAACGACAGGGGGGCCCTCTATGGCTACCCCTTC. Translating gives CASNDRGALYGYPF.

The CDR3 is CASSLPVQGRPEAFF. In DNA, the CDR3 is TGTGCCAGCAGCCTACCGGTACAGGGTAGGCCTGAAGCTTTCTTT. The V call is TRBV5-8, the J call TRBJ1-1; D possibly corresponds to TRBD1 (6 bases). V lost 4 bases and J 6 bases, leaving 19 bases between the germline ends. CDR3 length equals 15 residues. Germline lookup yields CDR1 SGHTS and CDR2 YDEGEE.

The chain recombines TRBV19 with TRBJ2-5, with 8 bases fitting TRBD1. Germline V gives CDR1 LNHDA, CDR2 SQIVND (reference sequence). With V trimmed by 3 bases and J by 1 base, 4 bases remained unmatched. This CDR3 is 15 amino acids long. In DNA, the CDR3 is TGTGCCAGTAGTATGACAGGGGCCTTCCAAGAGACCCAGTACTTC. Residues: CASSMTGAFQETQYF.

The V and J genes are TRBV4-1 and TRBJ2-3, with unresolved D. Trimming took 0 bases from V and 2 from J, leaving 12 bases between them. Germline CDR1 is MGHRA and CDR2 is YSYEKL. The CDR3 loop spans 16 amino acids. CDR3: CASSQDSQGVTDTQYF. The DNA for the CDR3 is TGCGCCAGCAGCCAAGATTCACAAGGAGTCACAGATACGCAGTATTTT.

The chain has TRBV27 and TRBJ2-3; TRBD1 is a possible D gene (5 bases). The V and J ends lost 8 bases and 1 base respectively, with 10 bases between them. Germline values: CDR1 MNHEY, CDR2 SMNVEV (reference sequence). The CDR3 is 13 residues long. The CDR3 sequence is CASQGPGTDTQYF. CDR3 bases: TGTGCCAGCCAGGGCCCCGGCACAGATACGCAGTATTTT.

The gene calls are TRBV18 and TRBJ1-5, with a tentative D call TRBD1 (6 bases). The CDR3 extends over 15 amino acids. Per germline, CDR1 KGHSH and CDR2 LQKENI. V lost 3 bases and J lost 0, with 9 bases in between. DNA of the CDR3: TGTGCCAGCTCACCGGACAGTTATAGCAATCAGCCCCAGCATTTT. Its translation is CASSPDSYSNQPQHF.

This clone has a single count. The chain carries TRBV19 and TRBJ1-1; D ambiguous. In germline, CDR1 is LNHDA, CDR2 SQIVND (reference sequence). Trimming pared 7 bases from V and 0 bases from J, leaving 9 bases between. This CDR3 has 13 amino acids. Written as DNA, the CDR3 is TGTGCCAGTACCAACTTTATGAACACTGAAGCTTTCTTT. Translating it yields CASTNFMNTEAFF.

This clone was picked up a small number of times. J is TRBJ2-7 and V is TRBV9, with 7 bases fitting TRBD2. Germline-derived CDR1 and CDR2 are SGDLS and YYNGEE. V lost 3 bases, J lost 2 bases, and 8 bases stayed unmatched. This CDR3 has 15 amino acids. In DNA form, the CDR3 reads TGTGCCAGCAGCGCAGGCGGGGGTGCTCCCTACGAGCAGTACTTC. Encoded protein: CASSAGGGAPYEQYF.

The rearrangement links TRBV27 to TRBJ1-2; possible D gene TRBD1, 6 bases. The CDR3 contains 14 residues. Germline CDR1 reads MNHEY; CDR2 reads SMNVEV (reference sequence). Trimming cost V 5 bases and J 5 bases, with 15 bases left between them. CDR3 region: CASSRSGGGYGYTF. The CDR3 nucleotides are TGTGCCAGCAGTAGGTCGGGGGGCGGGTATGGCTACACCTTC.